This T cell receptor beta chain comes out of a study of monozygotic twins with inflammatory bowel disease. TCRdb re-analyzed the 5' RACE reads; it lists each CDR3 protein once, without DNA. Across approximately 330,000 distinct CDR3 sequences, the top ten clones capture 2% of the sample. CDR3 length: 13 amino acids. The germline CDR1 and CDR2 sequences are DFQATT and SNEGSKA (reference sequence). This TCR was recovered from a human donor with ulcerative colitis or Crohn's disease, or a healthy co-twin of an affected twin (not recorded which). The rearrangement uses TRBV20-1 and TRBJ2-5. The sequencing input was blood. The CDR3 loop reads CSARGTLGETQYF.